These 20 T cell receptor beta chains originate from one sample sequenced in a study of blood T cells in healthy people across ages. Through a sample-barcoded 5' primer and a J-beta primer mix, a second PCR was run for about 6 to 11 cycles. MiXCR, run by TCRdb on the 5' RACE reads, gives a single entry per CDR3 protein. The table lists around 1,000,000 distinct CDR3 sequences, under 30% of them singletons. The sample was also linked to a second study, of T cells of mothers and their children.

Sequencing was performed on blood. These receptors were obtained from a girl aged 2 to 9 in good health.

This clonotype has only a few counts. The chain employs TRBV19 and TRBJ1-1; D possibly corresponds to TRBD1 (5 bases). CDR1 and CDR2 from the germline V gene are LNHDA and SQIVND (reference sequence). The CDR3 covers 14 residues. V gave up 5 bases and J gave up 1 base, with 11 bases separating them. This CDR3 reads CASSPLGANTEAFF. The DNA for the CDR3 is TGTGCCAGTAGTCCCCTCGGGGCGAACACTGAAGCTTTCTTT. Drawing the rest from reference TRBV19 and TRBJ1-1, the complete variable domain is DGGITQSPKYLFRKEGQNVTLSCEQNLNHDAMYWYRQDPGQGLRLIYYSQIVNDFQKGDIAEGYSVSREKKESFPLTVTSAQKNPTAFYLCASSPLGANTEAFFGQGTRLTVV.

The chain links TRBV29-1 to TRBJ2-3; the D gene is possibly TRBD2 (7 bases). The V and J ends lost 8 bases and 6 bases respectively, with 33 bases between them. The CDR3 spans 18 residues. CDR1 is SQVTM and CDR2 is ANQGSEA in the germline V gene. The CDR3, as DNA: TGCAGCACAAGTTCAGGGGCGGGGGCTGCGTTATGGATGGATACGCAGTATTTT. Its protein product is CSTSSGAGAALWMDTQYF.

This clonotype was found a few times. The chain carries TRBV12-3 or TRBV12-4 and TRBJ2-5, with D hard to call. The DNA end lines up better with TRBJ2-7; the J call may be wrong. The CDR3 has 13 amino acids. The CDR3 loop reads CASSPPNLYEQYF. CDR3 coding DNA: TGTGCCAGCAGTCCACCCAATCTCTACGAGCAGTACTTC.

This clonotype appeared a few times. The V and J genes are TRBV9 and TRBJ2-5, with D possibly matching TRBD2 (6 bases). This CDR3 is 15 amino acids long. Germline V gene lookup returns CDR1 SGDLS and CDR2 YYNGEE. The V end lost 9 bases, the J end lost 1 base, and 19 bases lay between the germline ends. The CDR3 is CATEISGGTQETQYF. The CDR3 coding sequence is TGTGCCACCGAAATTTCCGGGGGAACCCAAGAGACCCAGTACTTC.

This chain uses TRBV27 with TRBJ2-7, with 9 bases that match TRBD1. This CDR3 is 15 amino acids long. In germline, CDR1 is MNHEY, CDR2 SMNVEV (reference sequence). V lost 1 base to trimming and J lost 5 bases; unmatched junction nucleotides: 6. The CDR3 DNA sequence: TGTGCCAGCAGTTTATTGGGACAGGGAACCCACGAGCAGTACTTC. The encoded protein is CASSLLGQGTHEQYF.

This clonotype was seen just once. The V call is TRBV9, the J call TRBJ2-1; D gene unclear. The CDR3 length is 16 residues. CDR1 is SGDLS and CDR2 is YYNGEE in the germline V gene. Trimming removed 0 bases from V and 0 bases from J, with 10 bases in between. CDR3 bases: TGTGCCAGCAGCGTAGAACCCCATAGCTCCTACAATGAGCAGTTCTTC. This gives the protein CASSVEPHSSYNEQFF.

The chain has TRBV6-5 and TRBJ2-2; TRBD1 might be the D (6 bases). V gave up 2 bases and J gave up 3 bases, with 10 bases separating them. Per the germline V gene, CDR1 is MNHEY and CDR2 is SVGAGI. There are 15 residues in the CDR3. CDR3 bases: TGTGCCAGCAGTTACACTGGGGGCGACACCGGGGAGCTGTTTTTT. Its protein is CASSYTGGDTGELFF.

The rearrangement uses TRBV29-1 and TRBJ1-4; D uncertain. This CDR3 is built from 12 residues. V lost 7 bases, J lost 8 bases, and 14 bases lay in between. CDR1 is SQVTM, CDR2 ANQGSEA, per germline. CDR3: CSAVLTGEKLFF. CDR3 bases: TGCAGCGCTGTTTTGACGGGAGAAAAACTGTTTTTT.

This chain connects TRBV2 to TRBJ2-7; 7 bases are a match to TRBD1. Germline lookup yields CDR1 SNHLY and CDR2 FYNNEI. V was clipped by 8 bases and J by 0 bases; unmatched bases: 4. This CDR3 has 13 amino acids. The CDR3 loop is CASGTDYSYEQYF. CDR3 nucleotides: TGTGCCAGCGGGACAGATTACTCCTACGAGCAGTACTTC.

This clonotype was observed a handful of times. The V gene is TRBV5-1, the J gene TRBJ1-2; TRBD1 agrees at 8 bases. Losses at the gene ends were 0 bases for V and 3 bases for J; bases not matched to a gene: 4. Germline V gene data show CDR1 as SGHRS and CDR2 as YFSETQ. The CDR3 totals 15 residues. This CDR3 reads CASSLEVTGDYGYTF. In nucleotides, the CDR3 is TGCGCCAGCAGCTTGGAAGTGACAGGGGACTATGGCTACACCTTC. The full variable domain, its missing parts supplied by reference TRBV5-1 and TRBJ1-2, is KAGVTQTPRYLIKTRGQQVTLSCSPISGHRSVSWYQQTPGQGLQFLFEYFSETQRNKGNFPGRFSGRQFSNSRSEMNVSTLELGDSALYLCASSLEVTGDYGYTFGSGTRLTVV.

J is TRBJ2-5 and V is TRBV4-3; 7 nucleotides align to TRBD2. Near its end, the DNA agrees better with TRBJ2-7, so the J call may be wrong. The CDR3 sequence is 14 residues long. Germline V lookup: CDR1 LGHNA, CDR2 YSLEER. The CDR3 bases are TGCGCCAGCAGCCAAGGGGGGGGAGACTACGAGCAGTACTTC. It is translated as CASSQGGGDYEQYF.

J is TRBJ2-4 and V is TRBV6-2 or TRBV6-3; tentative D call: TRBD2 (5 bases). The CDR3 is 15 residues long. Germline loops: CDR1 MNHEY, CDR2 SVGEGT. Trimming removed 2 bases from V and 1 base from J, with 9 bases in between. The chain's CDR3 is CASSYGSNAKNIQYF. CDR3 in DNA: TGTGCCAGCAGTTACGGGAGTAACGCCAAAAACATTCAGTACTTC.

The gene calls are TRBV6-4 and TRBJ2-6; D uncertain. V was trimmed by 4 bases and J by 1 base, leaving 8 bases between them. Germline V gives CDR1 MRHNA, CDR2 SNTAGT. This CDR3 is 15 amino acids long. This CDR3 reads CASSGSKSGANVLTF. DNA for the CDR3: TGTGCCAGCAGTGGCTCCAAATCTGGGGCCAACGTCCTGACTTTC.

In the case of this clonotype: Likely a read error: the CDR3 ends without its conserved phenylalanine or tryptophan. CDR3 in DNA: TGTGCCACCAGCAGAATACCGGGACAGGGGACAGATACGCAGTATCTT. Translated: CATSRIPGQGTDTQYL. This chain links TRBV15 with TRBJ2-3, with 10 bases fitting TRBD1. Trimming took 2 bases from V and 3 from J; bases not matched to a gene: 5. This CDR3 comprises 16 residues. Per germline, CDR1 LNHNV and CDR2 YYDKDF (reference sequence).

Concerning this clonotype itself: Compared with germline, one end of the junction differs, possibly owing to a read error. The chain links TRBV7-7 to TRBJ2-1, with TRBD2 matching 8 bases. CDR3 size: 15 residues. Germline loops: CDR1 SSHAT, CDR2 FNYEAQ (reference sequence). The CDR3 loop is CASSLALAEYNEQFF. CDR3 coding DNA: TGTGCTAGCAGCTTAGCACTAGCGGAATACAATGAGCAGTTCTTC.

There are a few counts of this clonotype. The V call is TRBV29-1, the J call TRBJ1-2; 7 bases map to TRBD1. Losses at the gene ends were 5 bases for V and 3 bases for J; bases not matched to a gene: 6. This CDR3 comprises 13 residues. Germline CDR1 SQVTM, CDR2 ANQGSEA. DNA of the CDR3: TGCAGCGTTCTGACAGGGAGCTACTATGGCTACACCTTC. As protein: CSVLTGSYYGYTF.

The chain links TRBV7-6 to TRBJ2-7; a weak D match, TRBD1 (5 bases). In germline, CDR1 is SGHVS, CDR2 FNYEAQ. CDR3 length: 13 amino acids. Trimming cost V 5 bases and J 3 bases, with 11 bases left between them. As DNA, the CDR3 is TGTGCCAGCAGCCCACAGGTCCGCTACGAGCAGTACTTC. It specifies CASSPQVRYEQYF.

The V gene is TRBV6-5, the J gene TRBJ2-1; 8 bases are a match to TRBD1. The germline V gene has CDR1 MNHEY and CDR2 SVGAGI. V lost 5 bases to trimming and J lost 6 bases; unmatched junction nucleotides: 6. This CDR3 has 14 amino acids. CDR3 sequence reads: CASSERQGPNEQFF. Written as DNA, the CDR3 is TGTGCCAGCAGTGAAAGACAGGGGCCCAATGAGCAGTTCTTC.

The chain has TRBV29-1 and TRBJ1-3, with 7 nucleotides matching TRBD1. The CDR3 has 13 amino acids. Germline CDR1 SQVTM, CDR2 ANQGSEA. Germline trimming cut 3 bases from V and 3 bases from J; bases unmatched to any gene: 2. The CDR3 loop is CSVDYRGGNTIYF. The DNA for the CDR3 is TGCAGCGTTGATTACAGGGGTGGAAACACCATATATTTT.

This clonotype appeared a few times. This sequence joins TRBV7-9 and TRBJ2-5; 8 bases line up with TRBD1. The CDR3 runs 16 residues. Losses at the gene ends were 3 bases for V and 2 bases for J; bases not matched to a gene: 8. Germline V lookup: CDR1 SEHNR, CDR2 FQNEAQ (reference sequence). DNA for the CDR3: TGTGCCAGCAGCTTCCCGGACAGGGCCATACAAGAGACCCAGTACTTC. As protein: CASSFPDRAIQETQYF.